What follows are 10 T cell receptor beta chains derived from one specimen sequenced in a study of identical twins. TCRdb reanalysed the 5' RACE reads using MiXCR and keeps one entry per CDR3 protein. The sample has around 690,000 distinct CDR3 sequences; 20% to 25% are singletons. This sample also belongs to another study, concerning T cells expressing NK-cell markers.

The sequencing input was PBMCs. These receptors were obtained from a woman younger than 35 in good health.

The chain is built from TRBV7-2 and TRBJ2-6; no definite D call. Between the trimmed V and J ends, which lost 5 bases and 0 bases, there was a span of 8 bases. Germline V lookup: CDR1 SGHTA, CDR2 FQGNSA. The CDR3 has 15 residues. CDR3 DNA: TGTGCCAGCAGCCCGAGTATCTCTGGGGCCAACGTCCTGACTTTC. Its protein product is CASSPSISGANVLTF. The complete variable domain, with remaining parts taken from reference TRBV7-2 and TRBJ2-6, reads GAGVSQSPSNKVTEKGKDVELRCDPISGHTALYWYRQSLGQGLEFLIYFQGNSAPDKSGLPSDRFSAERTGGSVSTLTIQRTQQEDSAVYLCASSPSISGANVLTFGAGSRLTVL.

A few counts support this clonotype. The genes are TRBV7-2 and TRBJ1-1; tentatively, D is TRBD1 (6 bases). Germline V gene sequence: CDR1 SGHTA, CDR2 FQGNSA. The CDR3 consists of 15 residues. V was pared by 5 bases and J by 4 bases, with 17 bases between. The CDR3 here is CASSRFVGAGTEAFF. The CDR3 DNA reads TGTGCCAGCAGCCGATTTGTGGGGGCCGGCACTGAAGCTTTCTTT.

The chain uses TRBV20-1 and TRBJ2-5, with 11 bases that match TRBD2. Germline V CDR1 and CDR2: DFQATT, SNEGSKA (reference sequence). This CDR3 comprises 16 residues. After removal of 6 bases from V and 2 bases from J, the junction contained 11 bases not matched to a gene. The CDR3 nucleotides are TGCAGTGCCCTCCCCCCTAGCGGGGGGCGGCAAGAGACCCAGTACTTC. Translating it yields CSALPPSGGRQETQYF.

This clonotype was detected ten times or more. The chain has TRBV12-3 or TRBV12-4 and TRBJ1-1; D is ambiguous. Between the trimmed V and J ends, which lost 4 bases and 0 bases, there was a span of 9 bases. CDR3 length equals 14 residues. The CDR3 loop is CASSYEWMNTEAFF. As DNA, the CDR3 is TGTGCCAGCAGTTATGAATGGATGAACACTGAAGCTTTCTTT.

The chain has TRBV29-1 and TRBJ2-3, with D tentatively TRBD1 or TRBD2 (6 bases each). Per the germline V gene, CDR1 is SQVTM and CDR2 is ANQGSEA. This CDR3 is 12 amino acids long. V was trimmed by 7 bases and J by 5 bases, leaving 13 bases between them. The CDR3 DNA reads TGCAGCGGGGGGGCCATTGGAGATACGCAGTATTTT. Its protein is CSGGAIGDTQYF.

This clonotype was seen more than once but under ten times. The chain recombines TRBV20-1 with TRBJ2-3, with TRBD1 matching 10 bases. V dropped 8 bases and J dropped 4; count of bases not matched to a gene: 9. The CDR3 is made up of 14 amino acids. Germline V lookup: CDR1 DFQATT, CDR2 SNEGSKA (reference sequence). In nucleotides, the CDR3 is TGCAGTTGGAGGACGACAGGGGGCTCAGATACGCAGTATTTT. As protein: CSWRTTGGSDTQYF.

The chain joins TRBV6-5 to TRBJ2-7; D not resolved. V was trimmed by 2 bases and J by 4 bases, leaving 15 bases between them. CDR3 length: 15 residues. The germline V gene has CDR1 MNHEY and CDR2 SVGAGI. This CDR3 is CASSYIAGTYYEQYF. DNA for the CDR3: TGTGCCAGCAGTTACATCGCAGGAACCTATTACGAGCAGTACTTC.

A few counts support this clonotype. The rearrangement joins TRBV27 to TRBJ2-7; 10 positions agree with TRBD2. CDR3 length equals 16 residues. The ends lost 5 bases at V and 5 bases at J; junction bases unmatched: 12. Per germline, CDR1 MNHEY and CDR2 SMNVEV (reference sequence). The CDR3 DNA reads as TGTGCCAGCAGTCCCCGGGCTAGCGGGAGTGGTCACGAGCAGTACTTC. This codes for CASSPRASGSGHEQYF.

This clonotype has ten or more counts. CDR3 loop: CATSRAQTQQFF. CDR3 sequence (DNA): TGTGCCACCAGCAGAGCTCAGACACAGCAGTTCTTC. The V and J genes are TRBV15 and TRBJ2-1, with D uncertain. The CDR3 consists of 12 residues. Trimming left V 1 base short and J 11 bases short, with 9 bases between. The germline V gene has CDR1 LNHNV and CDR2 YYDKDF (reference sequence).

This chain uses TRBV7-3 with TRBJ2-1; D call uncertain. V was clipped by 8 bases and J by 4 bases, with 6 bases between them. CDR1 and CDR2 (germline): SGHTA, FQGTGA. This CDR3 is built from 11 residues. This CDR3 reads CASGIYNEQFF. CDR3 coding DNA: TGTGCCAGCGGCATATACAATGAGCAGTTCTTC.